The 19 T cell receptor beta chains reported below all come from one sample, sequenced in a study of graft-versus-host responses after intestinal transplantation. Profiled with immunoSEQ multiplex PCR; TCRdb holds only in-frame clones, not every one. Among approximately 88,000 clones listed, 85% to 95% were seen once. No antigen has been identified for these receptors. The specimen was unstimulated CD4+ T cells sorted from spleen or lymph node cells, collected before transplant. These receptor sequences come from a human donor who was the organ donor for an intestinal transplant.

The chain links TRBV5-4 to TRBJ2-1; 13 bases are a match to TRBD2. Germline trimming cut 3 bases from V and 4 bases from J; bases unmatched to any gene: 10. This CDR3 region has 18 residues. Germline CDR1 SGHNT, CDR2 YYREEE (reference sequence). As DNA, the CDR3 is TGTGCCAGCAGCTGGGGGGCGACTAGCGGGGGGAATTACAATGAGCAGTTCTTC. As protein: CASSWGATSGGNYNEQFF.

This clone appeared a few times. The CDR3 DNA reads TGTGCCATCAGTGCGCGGGGAGGGGGCGGGTACGAGCAGTACTTC. Translation gives CAISARGGGGYEQYF. The V gene is TRBV10-3, the J gene TRBJ2-7; D is perhaps TRBD1 or TRBD2 (7 bases each). The V gene's germline CDR1 is ENHRY and CDR2 SYGVKD. This CDR3 comprises 15 residues. V lost 4 bases and J lost 4, with 17 bases in between.

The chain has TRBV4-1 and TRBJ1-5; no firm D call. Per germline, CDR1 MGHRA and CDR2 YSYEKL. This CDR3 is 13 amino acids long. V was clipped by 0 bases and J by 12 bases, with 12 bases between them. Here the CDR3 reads CASSQEEQLLQHF. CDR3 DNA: TGCGCCAGCAGCCAAGAGGAACAGCTTCTCCAGCATTTT.

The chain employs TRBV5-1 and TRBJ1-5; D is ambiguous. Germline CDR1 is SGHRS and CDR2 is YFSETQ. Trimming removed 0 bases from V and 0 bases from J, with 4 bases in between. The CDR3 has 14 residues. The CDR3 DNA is TGCGCCAGCAGCTTGGACAGTAGCAATCAGCCCCAGCATTTT. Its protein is CASSLDSSNQPQHF.

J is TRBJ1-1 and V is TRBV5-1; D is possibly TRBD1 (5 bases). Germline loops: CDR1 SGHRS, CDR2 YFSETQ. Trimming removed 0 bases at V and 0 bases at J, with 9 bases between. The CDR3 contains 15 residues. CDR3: CASSLEPGMNTEAFF. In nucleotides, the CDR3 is TGCGCCAGCAGCTTGGAGCCAGGGATGAACACTGAAGCTTTCTTT.

The CDR3 here is CASSRTGSSPLHF. DNA of the CDR3: TGCGCCAGCAGCCGGACAGGGAGTTCACCCCTCCACTTT. The rearrangement joins TRBV10-1 to TRBJ1-6, with 8 bases aligning to TRBD1. Trimming cost V 6 bases and J 9 bases; bases outside gene matches: 4. The length of the CDR3 is 13 residues. Germline lookup yields CDR1 WNHNN and CDR2 SYGVQD (reference sequence).

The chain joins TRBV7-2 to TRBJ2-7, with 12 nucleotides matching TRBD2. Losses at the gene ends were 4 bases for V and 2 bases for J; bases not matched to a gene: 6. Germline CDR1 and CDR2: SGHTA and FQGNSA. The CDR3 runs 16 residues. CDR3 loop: CASSSGRTSGTYEQYF. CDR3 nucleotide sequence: TGTGCCAGCAGCTCAGGTCGGACTAGCGGGACCTACGAGCAGTACTTC.

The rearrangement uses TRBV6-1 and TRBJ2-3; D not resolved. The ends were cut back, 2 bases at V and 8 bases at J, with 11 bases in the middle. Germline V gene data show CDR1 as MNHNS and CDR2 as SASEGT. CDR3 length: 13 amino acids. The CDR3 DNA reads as TGTGCCAGCAGTGAACCGCAAGTGACTACGCAGTATTTT. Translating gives CASSEPQVTTQYF.

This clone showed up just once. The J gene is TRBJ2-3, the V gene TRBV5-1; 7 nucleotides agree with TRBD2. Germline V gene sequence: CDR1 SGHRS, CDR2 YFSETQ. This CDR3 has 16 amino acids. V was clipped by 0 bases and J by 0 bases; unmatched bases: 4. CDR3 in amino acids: CASSLDLAASTDTQYF. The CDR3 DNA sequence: TGCGCCAGCAGCTTGGACCTAGCGGCGAGCACAGATACGCAGTATTTT.

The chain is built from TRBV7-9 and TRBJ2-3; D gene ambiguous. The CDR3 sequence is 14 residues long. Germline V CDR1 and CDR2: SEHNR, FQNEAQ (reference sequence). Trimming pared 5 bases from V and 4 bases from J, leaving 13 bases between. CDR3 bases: TGTGCCAGCAGCGATCCCCGTTTCGCAGATACGCAGTATTTT. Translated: CASSDPRFADTQYF.

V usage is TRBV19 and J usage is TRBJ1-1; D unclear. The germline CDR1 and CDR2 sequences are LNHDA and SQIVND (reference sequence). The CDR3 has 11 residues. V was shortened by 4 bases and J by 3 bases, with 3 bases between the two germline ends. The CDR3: CASSKDTEAFF. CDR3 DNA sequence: TGTGCCAGTAGTAAAGACACTGAAGCTTTCTTT. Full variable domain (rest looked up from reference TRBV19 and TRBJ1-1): DGGITQSPKYLFRKEGQNVTLSCEQNLNHDAMYWYRQDPGQGLRLIYYSQIVNDFQKGDIAEGYSVSREKKESFPLTVTSAQKNPTAFYLCASSKDTEAFFGQGTRLTVV.

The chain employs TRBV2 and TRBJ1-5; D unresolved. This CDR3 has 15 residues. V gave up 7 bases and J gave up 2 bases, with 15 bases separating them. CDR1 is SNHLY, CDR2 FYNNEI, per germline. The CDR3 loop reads CASTALAVGNQPQHF. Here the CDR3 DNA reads TGTGCCAGCACCGCGCTTGCTGTTGGCAATCAGCCCCAGCATTTT.

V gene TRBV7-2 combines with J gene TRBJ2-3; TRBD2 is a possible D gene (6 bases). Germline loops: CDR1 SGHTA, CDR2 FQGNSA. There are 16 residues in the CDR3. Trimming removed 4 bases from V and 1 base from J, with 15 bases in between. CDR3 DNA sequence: TGTGCCAGCAGCTCATTGGGACTCTTGGGCACAGATACGCAGTATTTT. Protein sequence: CASSSLGLLGTDTQYF.

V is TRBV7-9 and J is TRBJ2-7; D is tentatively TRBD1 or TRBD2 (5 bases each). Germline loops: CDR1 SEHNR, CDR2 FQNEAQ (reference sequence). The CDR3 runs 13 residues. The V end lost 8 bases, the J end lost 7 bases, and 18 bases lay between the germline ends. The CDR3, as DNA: TGTGCCAGCGCCACACTAGGGGTTTCAGAGCAGTACTTC. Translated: CASATLGVSEQYF.

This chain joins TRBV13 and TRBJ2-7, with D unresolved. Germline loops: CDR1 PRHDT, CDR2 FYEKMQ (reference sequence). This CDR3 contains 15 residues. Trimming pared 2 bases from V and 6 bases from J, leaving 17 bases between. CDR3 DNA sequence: TGTGCCAGCAGCTTAAGGAGCCCTCTGGAGATCGAGCAGTACTTC. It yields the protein CASSLRSPLEIEQYF.

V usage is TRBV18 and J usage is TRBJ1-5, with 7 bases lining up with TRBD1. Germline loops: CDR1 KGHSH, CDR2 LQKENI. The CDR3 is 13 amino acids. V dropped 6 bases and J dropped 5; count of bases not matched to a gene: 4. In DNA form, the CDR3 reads TGTGCCAGCTCCCGGGACAGAGATCAGCCCCAGCATTTT. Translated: CASSRDRDQPQHF.

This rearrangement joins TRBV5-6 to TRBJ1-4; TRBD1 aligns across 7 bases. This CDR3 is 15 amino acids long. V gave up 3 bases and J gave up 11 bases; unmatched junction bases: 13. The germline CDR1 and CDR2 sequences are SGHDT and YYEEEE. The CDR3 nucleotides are TGTGCCAGCAGCTCCCATAGACAGGGCAGGGGCAAACTGTTTTTT. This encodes CASSSHRQGRGKLFF.

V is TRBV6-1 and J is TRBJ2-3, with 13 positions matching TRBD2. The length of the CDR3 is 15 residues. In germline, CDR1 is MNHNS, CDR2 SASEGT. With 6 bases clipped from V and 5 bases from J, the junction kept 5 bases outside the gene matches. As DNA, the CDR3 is TGTGCCAGCAGCGGACTAGCGGGGGCGGTAGATACGCAGTATTTT. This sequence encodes CASSGLAGAVDTQYF.

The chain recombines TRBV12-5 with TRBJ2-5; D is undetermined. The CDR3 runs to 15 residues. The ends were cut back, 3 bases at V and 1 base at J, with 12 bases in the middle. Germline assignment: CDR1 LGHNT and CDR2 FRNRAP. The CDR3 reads CASGFYSTSQETQYF. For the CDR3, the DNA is TGTGCTAGTGGTTTTTATTCGACTTCCCAAGAGACCCAGTACTTC.